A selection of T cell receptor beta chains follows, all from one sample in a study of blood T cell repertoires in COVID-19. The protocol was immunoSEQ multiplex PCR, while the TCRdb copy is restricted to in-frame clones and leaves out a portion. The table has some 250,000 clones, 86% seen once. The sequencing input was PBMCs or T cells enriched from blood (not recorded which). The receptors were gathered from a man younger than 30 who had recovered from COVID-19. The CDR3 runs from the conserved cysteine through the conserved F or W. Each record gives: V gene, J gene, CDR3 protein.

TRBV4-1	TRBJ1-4	CASSPGDKSSDEKLFF
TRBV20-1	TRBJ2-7	CSARGTGTVAF
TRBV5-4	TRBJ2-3	CASSPRGGTDTQYF
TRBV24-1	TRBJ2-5	CATSDASLGAQTQYF
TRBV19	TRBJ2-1	CASSISHSLTYNEQFF
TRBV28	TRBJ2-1	CASSSSEAGSYNEQFF
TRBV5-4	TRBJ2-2	CASSTLISTGELFF
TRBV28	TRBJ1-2	CASSPRGNYGYTF
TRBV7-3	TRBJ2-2	CASSSGTGGTGELFF
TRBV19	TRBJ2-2	CASSIVYLTGELFF
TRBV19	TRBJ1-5	CASSIGSPVSNQPQHF
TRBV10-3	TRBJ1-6	CAISETGGESPLHF
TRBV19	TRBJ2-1	CASKWTGGINEQFF
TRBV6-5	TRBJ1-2	CASSYSQGGGYTF
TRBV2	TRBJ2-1	CASSVGSYNEQFF
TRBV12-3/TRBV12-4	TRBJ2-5	CASGASVETQYF
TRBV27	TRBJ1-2	CASSLGGSAGYTF
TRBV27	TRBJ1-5	CASRTAADQPQHF
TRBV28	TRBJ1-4	CASRSGQNEKLFF
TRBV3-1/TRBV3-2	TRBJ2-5	CASSRRFIVGTSGIGYQETQYF
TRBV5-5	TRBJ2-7	CASSSLSITGQNYGQYF
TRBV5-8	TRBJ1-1	CASSRGQGAGEAFF
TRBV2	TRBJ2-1	CASSEGRGYEQFF
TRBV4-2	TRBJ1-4	CASSQPEGANEKLFF
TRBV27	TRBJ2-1	CASSSASGSSYNEQFF
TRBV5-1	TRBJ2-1	CASSFRHRTSGYNEQFF
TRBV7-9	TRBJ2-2	CASSFLRDTVRGELFF
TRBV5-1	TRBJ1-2	CASSLSRQGAGGYTF
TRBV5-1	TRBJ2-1	CASSLGTSGRVYNEQFF
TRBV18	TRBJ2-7	CASSPSSGGITSYEQYF
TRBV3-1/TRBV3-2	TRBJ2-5	CASSQELETQYF
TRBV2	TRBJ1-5	CASSESGQPQHF